Here is one TCR beta chain with its context. The clone's antigen remains unknown. No base quality information exists; no much larger clone differs at one position. The data were obtained in a study of Ad26.COV2.S vaccination and SARS-CoV-2 variants (dated by TCRdb to about 2021). Study-wide context: Donors in the vaccine arm were drawn from COV1001, a multicentre, randomized, double-blind, placebo-controlled phase I-IIa trial testing Ad26.COV2.S in healthy adults. Ad26.COV2.S was administered intramuscularly at 5 x 10^10 or 1 x 10^11 viral particles, either as a single shot or as two shots given 56 days apart. TCRbeta repertoire sequencing was used to assess the specificity and breadth of SARS-CoV-2-reactive T cell receptors after Ad26.COV2.S vaccination. A total of 32 samples were included in the TCR-sequenced set, comprising 19 Ad26.COV2.S vaccine recipients, 5 placebo recipients and 8 SARS-CoV-2 convalescent individuals. Participants in the trial were split at random into five groups of five each, receiving low-dose or high-dose Ad26.COV2.S once or twice, or else placebo on both occasions. Blinding of investigators to trial group allocation was maintained during experiments and outcome assessment. Study-level results and caveats: Substantial breadth of spike-specific CD8+ and CD4+ T cell responses was reported after vaccination. Vaccine and placebo recipients had similar non-spike TCR breadth, a finding consistent with the vaccine containing only spike. The authors noted that total T cell responses may have been underestimated by the TCR breadth and depth analyses. Higher spike-specific TCR breadth was observed in Ad26.COV2.S recipients than in placebo recipients (P = 0.0014). The study was not powered to compare responses between vaccine doses or regimens.

Sample treatment or condition, as interpreted from the label and publication: roughly 20 received Ad26.COV2.S at low or high dose, single or two shots; about 5 received placebo; per-sample allocation not given. For vaccine and placebo recipients, repertoires were sequenced using samples collected on day 63 after the first injection. Cohort 1b enrolled about two dozen adults aged 18-55 years at a single site in Boston, USA, between 29 July and 7 August 2020. Ad26.COV2.S consisted of a replication-incompetent adenovirus type 26 vector by which a prefusion-stabilized SARS-CoV-2 spike protein from the original Wuhan strain was expressed. The immunoSEQ Assay was used to sequence TCRbeta CDR3 regions. After extraction, genomic DNA underwent amplification by bias-controlled multiplex PCR, followed by high-throughput sequencing. In the authors' own workflow: To quantify the absolute abundance of each unique TCRbeta CDR3 region, sequences were collapsed and filtered. Usable DNA was measured by amplifying reference genes present in all nucleated cells, and TCRbeta template counts were normalized to that usable DNA to estimate T cell fraction. Repertoire TCRs were annotated as SARS-CoV-2-specific when V gene, CDR3 amino acid sequence and J gene were exactly matched to a known reactive TCR set. The reference SARS-CoV-2 TCR set was derived from MIRA and filtered for enrichment in COVID-19-positive ImmuneCODE repertoires, a step that removed public or cross-reactive TCRs. Based on the MIRA antigens, annotated TCRs were further analysed at the level of specific ORF or position within ORF. Breadth was defined as annotated unique rearrangements over total unique productive rearrangements; depth was the summed frequency of those rearrangements. Two-sided Wilcoxon rank-sum tests were applied when comparing TCR breadth between groups. The table was pulled from immuneACCESS by TCRdb, which kept in-frame rearrangements only. Such tables lose some clones; where checked, under half of the loss comes from unresolved V genes, and the rest has no known cause. V and J calls and clone size follow that table, whereas D and trimming were derived from the DNA. The sample includes roughly 500,000 clones, with approximately 92% observed a single time. The ten largest clones add up to 2.5% of the sample.

The CDR3 has 16 amino acids, counting the end cysteine and phenylalanine. This entry keeps only the CDR3 DNA: 48 bases, framed from base 1. V ends up 3 bases short and J 4 bases short, with an unmatched junction base count of 6. For CDR1 and CDR2, the germline V gene lists KGHDR and SFDVKD. The sample here was peripheral blood, taken in a trial of Ad26.COV2.S vaccine versus placebo. The source is a person aged 18-65 years who received the Ad26.COV2.S COVID-19 vaccine or a placebo. Here the chain combines TRBV24-1 and TRBJ2-1; 9 central nucleotides agree with TRBD2. The DNA is as follows: TGTGCCACCAGTGATCTTATAGCGGGGGATTACAATGAGCAGTTCTTC. Translated, this gives CATSDLIAGDYNEQFF.